This is a list of T cell receptor beta chains from one sample in a study of post-analysis software for immune sequencing data. TCRdb independently ran MiXCR on the PCR reads; one entry per CDR3 protein. The sample yields 750,000 to 900,000 distinct CDR3 sequences, roughly 46% seen once. Sequenced material: blood. The receptors shown here come from a girl aged 5-17 years with multiple sclerosis. Each CDR3 is given with its conserved first and last residue. Fields, in order: J gene, V gene, clone size, D gene, CDR3 DNA, CDR3 protein. The D gene is left open where the match is weak. Expanded clones are given a class, and other clones once, few, many or no size at all.

>TRBJ2-1|TRBV5-1|.|.
TGCGCCAGCGACCTATTCCCCTCCTACAATGAGCAGTTCTTC
CASDLFPSYNEQFF
>TRBJ2-7|TRBV7-2|.|.
TGTGCCAGCAGCTTTTCAGGGGTAGACTACGAGCAGTACTTC
CASSFSGVDYEQYF
>TRBJ1-2|TRBV2|.|.
TGTGCCAGCAGGGGGGTACAGGAGAACTATGGCTACACCTTC
CASRGVQENYGYTF
>TRBJ1-2|TRBV10-3|.|.
TGTGCCATCAGTGAGTCGCAAGTAGACGGGGACCTCCTGGGCTATGGCTACACCTTC
CAISESQVDGDLLGYGYTF
>TRBJ1-5|TRBV20-1|.|.
TGCAGCCTCCTCGACCCGAGGGGCAATCAGCCCCAGCATTTT
CSLLDPRGNQPQHF
>TRBJ2-1|TRBV24-1|.|TRBD1
TGTGCCACCAGTGGGAACAGGGGTGCAGGCAATGAGCAGTTCTTC
CATSGNRGAGNEQFF
>TRBJ2-7|TRBV4-1|.|TRBD1
TGCGCCAGCAGCCATGGGGTAAAGGGACAGGGGGCGTACGAGCAGTACTTC
CASSHGVKGQGAYEQYF
>TRBJ2-5|TRBV4-3|.|.
TGCGCCAGCAGCCAAGAAGGCAGGGGAGAGGAGACCCAGTACTTC
CASSQEGRGEETQYF
>TRBJ2-3|TRBV12-3/TRBV12-4|.|.
TGTGCCAGCACCCATCTAGTCCCCGGGAGCAATCACACAGATACGCAGTATTTT
CASTHLVPGSNHTDTQYF
>TRBJ1-1|TRBV9|.|.
TGTGCCAGCAGCGTACTAAAAGCCTTCCTCGGCACTGAAGCTTTCTTT
CASSVLKAFLGTEAFF
>TRBJ2-4|TRBV13|few|.
TGTGCCAGCAGCGATTACCACGGGAACATTCAGTACTTC
CASSDYHGNIQYF
>TRBJ2-1|TRBV12-3/TRBV12-4|.|TRBD1
TGTGCCAGCAGTTTAGGGACAGGGGGTTCCTACAATGAGCAGTTCTTC
CASSLGTGGSYNEQFF
>TRBJ2-6|TRBV12-3/TRBV12-4|few|.
TGTGCCAGCAGTCCGACCGCTGGGGCCAACGTCCTGACTTTC
CASSPTAGANVLTF
>TRBJ2-2|TRBV27|.|TRBD2
TGTGCCAGCAGTCATATCAGCGGGGCCGGGGAGCTGTTTTTT
CASSHISGAGELFF
>TRBJ2-6|TRBV12-3/TRBV12-4|.|TRBD1
TGTGCCAGCAGTCGAACCCTCGGGACAGGGGGCGCTGGGGCCAACGTCCTGACTTTC
CASSRTLGTGGAGANVLTF
>TRBJ2-7|TRBV11-1|many|.
TGTGCCAGCAGCTTAGCCTCCGGGAGAACCTACGAGCAGTACTTC
CASSLASGRTYEQYF
>TRBJ2-3|TRBV24-1|many|.
TGTGCCACCAGTGACCGCACCCGCCCCACAGATACGCAGTATTTT
CATSDRTRPTDTQYF
>TRBJ2-7|TRBV7-2|.|.
TGTGCCAGCAGGAGCGTTGGAAATGGGTCCGCCGAGCAGTACTTC
CASRSVGNGSAEQYF
>TRBJ2-7|TRBV5-1|.|TRBD1
TGCGCCAGCAGCTACGCCGGGACAGAAGGTTACGAGCAGTACTTC
CASSYAGTEGYEQYF
>TRBJ1-2|TRBV28|few|.
TGTGCCAGAGCGTGGTCTAAACCCAAGGGTGGCTACACCTTC
CARAWSKPKGGYTF
>TRBJ1-4|TRBV7-9|.|.
TGTGCCAGCCGGCCAACAACTAATGAAAAACGGTTTTTT
CASRPTTNEKRFF
>TRBJ1-1|TRBV29-1|few|.
TGCAGCGTTGAAGCTCGATTGAGCACTGAAGCTTTCTTT
CSVEARLSTEAFF
>TRBJ2-5|TRBV10-3|few|TRBD2
TGTGCCATCAGTGAGTCGGGGGCTAGCGGGGGCCCCCAAGAGACCCAGTACTTC
CAISESGASGGPQETQYF
>TRBJ2-3|TRBV6-1|.|.
TGTGCCAGCAAGTCGGGACTCTTGGAAGATACGCAGTATTTT
CASKSGLLEDTQYF
>TRBJ2-7|TRBV28|few|TRBD1
TGTGCCAGCAGCCTCCTCGGGACAGGGTATTCCGAGCAGTACTTC
CASSLLGTGYSEQYF
>TRBJ2-5|TRBV6-1|.|TRBD1
TGTGCCAGCAGCGTGACAGGGTTTGGGGAGACCCAGTACTTC
CASSVTGFGETQYF
>TRBJ1-2|TRBV5-8|few|.
TGTGCCAGCAGCCCCCAGGGCTGGGACAATAACTATGGCTACACCTTC
CASSPQGWDNNYGYTF
>TRBJ2-5|TRBV7-6|.|TRBD2
TGTGCCAGCAGCTTGACAGTTCCCCCTAGCGGGAGGGCCTTGGAGACCCAGTACTTC
CASSLTVPPSGRALETQYF